The 9 T cell receptor beta chains given below trace back to one sample, sequenced in a study of cytomegalovirus exposure and HLA in healthy donors. 13 Jbeta primers and 60 Vbeta primers were used for the PCR. This table comes from immunoSEQ multiplex PCR, and its TCRdb copy is limited to in-frame clones, with some not included. The repertoire consists of under 200,000 clones, with 76% occurring once and the leading ten covering 0.6% to 0.95%. The sequencing input was PBMCs. These receptors originate from a female donor in good health and CMV-seronegative.

V gene TRBV9 combines with J gene TRBJ2-3, with TRBD2 matching over 11 bases. Germline CDR1 is SGDLS and CDR2 is YYNGEE. The V and J ends lost 2 bases and 4 bases, in that order; junction bases with no gene match: 3. This CDR3 comprises 15 residues. The CDR3 DNA reads as TGTGCCAGCAGCGTCCTAGCGGGAGGCGCAGATACGCAGTATTTT. As protein: CASSVLAGGADTQYF.

The V and J genes are TRBV4-3 and TRBJ2-3; possible D gene TRBD2, 6 bases. This CDR3 is 17 amino acids long. Trimming took 0 bases from V and 3 from J, leaving 16 bases between them. CDR1 is LGHNA and CDR2 is YSLEER in the germline V gene. As DNA, the CDR3 is TGCGCCAGCAGCCAAGAGCAGGGTGGAGGGAGGACAGATACGCAGTATTTT. Translated, it gives CASSQEQGGGRTDTQYF.

This clone was observed once. V usage is TRBV4-1 and J usage is TRBJ2-5; TRBD1 might be the D (5 bases). Germline V gene lookup returns CDR1 MGHRA and CDR2 YSYEKL. CDR3 length equals 16 residues. The V end lost 4 bases, the J end lost 1 base, and 16 bases lay between the germline ends. The CDR3 region has the DNA TGCGCCAGCAGCCCATCCCTTAGTGGGGCCCAAGAGACCCAGTACTTC. Translated: CASSPSLSGAQETQYF.

This clone has a handful of counts. The chain is built from TRBV19 and TRBJ1-2, with 7 bases fitting TRBD1. This CDR3 is 13 amino acids long. V trimming: 4 bases; J trimming: 7 bases; junction bases outside the gene matches: 6. Germline V CDR1 and CDR2: LNHDA, SQIVND (reference sequence). The DNA of the CDR3 is TGTGCCAGTAGTACAGGGGGTGAAAGTGGCTACACCTTC. It is translated as CASSTGGESGYTF.

The chain carries TRBV11-1 and TRBJ2-7; TRBD2 matches 9 bases. Germline CDR1 is SGHAT and CDR2 is FQDESV (reference sequence). V gave up 3 bases and J gave up 4 bases; unmatched junction bases: 7. The CDR3 loop spans 15 amino acids. The CDR3 here is CASSFRPGLAYEQYF. The CDR3 region has the DNA TGTGCCAGCAGCTTTCGACCGGGACTAGCTTACGAGCAGTACTTC.

The chain recombines TRBV20-1 with TRBJ2-3; TRBD2 might be the D (6 bases). The CDR3 is made up of 10 amino acids. The V and J ends lost 7 bases and 4 bases respectively, with 6 bases between them. Looked up from germline, CDR1 is DFQATT and CDR2 is SNEGSKA (reference sequence). The CDR3 nucleotides are TGCAGTGGACTAGCAGATACGCAGTATTTT. Translated, it gives CSGLADTQYF.

This clone has more than one count but fewer than ten. The genes are TRBV7-2 and TRBJ2-3, with D possibly TRBD1 on 7 matching bases. The V end was cut by 2 bases, the J end by 6 bases, with 15 bases between. Per the germline V gene, CDR1 is SGHTA and CDR2 is FQGNSA. CDR3 size: 15 residues. Here the CDR3 reads CASSLWQGGTDTQYF. In nucleotides, the CDR3 is TGTGCCAGCAGCTTATGGCAGGGGGGAACGGATACGCAGTATTTT.

In this sample, this clone turned up a few times. The chain employs TRBV5-1 and TRBJ2-1; 14 nucleotides agree with TRBD2. This CDR3 has 16 amino acids. Germline values: CDR1 SGHRS, CDR2 YFSETQ. V shed 0 bases and J 9 bases; nucleotides not matched to a gene: 5. Here the CDR3 DNA reads TGCGCCAGCAGCTTGGAGGGGACTAGCGGGGGAGGTGAGCAGTTCTTC. Translated, it gives CASSLEGTSGGGEQFF.

The J gene is TRBJ2-5, the V gene TRBV6-1; D is unclear. The V end was cut by 8 bases, the J end by 2 bases, with 6 bases between. CDR3 length: 11 amino acids. CDR1 MNHNS and CDR2 SASEGT come from the germline V gene. This CDR3 is CASQTQETQYF. The DNA for the CDR3 is TGTGCCAGCCAAACACAAGAGACCCAGTACTTC.